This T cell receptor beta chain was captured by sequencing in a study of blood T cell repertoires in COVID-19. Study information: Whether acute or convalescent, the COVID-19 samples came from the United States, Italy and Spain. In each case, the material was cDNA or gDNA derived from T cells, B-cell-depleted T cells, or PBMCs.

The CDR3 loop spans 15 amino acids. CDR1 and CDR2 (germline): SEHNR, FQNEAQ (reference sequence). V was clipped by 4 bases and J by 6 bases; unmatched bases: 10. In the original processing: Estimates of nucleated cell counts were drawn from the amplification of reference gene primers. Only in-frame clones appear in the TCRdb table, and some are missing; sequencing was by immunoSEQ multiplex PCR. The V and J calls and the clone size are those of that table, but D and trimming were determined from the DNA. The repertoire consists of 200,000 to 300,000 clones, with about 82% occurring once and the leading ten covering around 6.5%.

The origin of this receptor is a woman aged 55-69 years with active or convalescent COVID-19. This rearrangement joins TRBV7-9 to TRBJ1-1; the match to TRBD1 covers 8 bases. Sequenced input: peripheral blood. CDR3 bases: TGTGCCAGCAGCTCCCATCAGGGGGCTGGGTCTGAAGCTTTCTTT. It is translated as CASSSHQGAGSEAFF.